The T cell receptor (beta chain) under discussion was sequenced for a study of radiotherapy plus CTLA-4 blockade in lung cancer. Points from the study as a whole: Among blood TCR repertoires after radiotherapy plus ipilimumab, tumor-derived clones expanded.

V lost 2 bases and J lost 3; bases outside the gene matches: 4. The CDR3 totals 15 residues. Germline CDR1 reads WNHNN; CDR2 reads SYGVQD (reference sequence). About this clone: Its antigen remains unidentified.

Sequencing was performed with immunoSEQ multiplex PCR; in TCRdb, only in-frame clones are kept and a portion is missing. The table has more than 75,000 clones, approximately 86% seen once. Focal radiation and CTLA-4 blockade (ipilimumab) were tested in chemo-refractory metastatic non-small-cell lung cancer patients. Material: peripheral blood, obtained from a patient treated with radiotherapy plus ipilimumab. The V and J genes are TRBV10-1 and TRBJ2-7; the match to TRBD2 covers 10 bases. The sequence was obtained from a human donor with non-small cell lung cancer who had stable disease on radiotherapy plus ipilimumab. CDR3 residues: CASSEGASGGYEQYF. The CDR3 DNA is TGCGCCAGCAGTGAGGGCGCTAGCGGGGGCTACGAGCAGTACTTC.